These 31 T cell receptor beta chains were all obtained from the same sample, sequenced in a study of CXCR3-negative and CXCR3-positive naive CD8 T cells. These receptors lack a known antigen. Study findings and constraints: Greater hydrophobicity was found in TRB CDR3s of CXCR3-positive naive cells than of CXCR3-negative naive cells.

Via 5' RACE with UMI labels, TRB cDNA libraries were prepared. One entry per CDR3 protein, without DNA, is what TCRdb gives after re-calling the 5' RACE reads. This sample's table reports under 150,000 distinct CDR3 sequences. The sequencing sample was made of naive CXCR3+ CD8+ T cells from blood. Subset specified: CD45RO-CCR7+CD27+CD95- naive CD8+ T cells expressing CXCR3 (TNR3+). These receptors came from a human donor in good health. Some clones in this sample may be carry-over from other donors' samples.

The chain links TRBV12-3 or TRBV12-4 to TRBJ2-1; TCRdb selects TRBD2, and the lack of DNA leaves this call unchecked. CDR3 length: 13 amino acids. The CDR3 sequence: CASSSPRVNEQFF.

The chain uses TRBV7-9 and TRBJ2-2. This CDR3 is built from 11 residues. Germline V gene sequence: CDR1 SEHNR, CDR2 FQNEAQ (reference sequence). The CDR3 spells CASSATGELFF.

V and J are TRBV7-2 and TRBJ2-7; the D call from TCRdb, TRBD1, cannot be confirmed without DNA. The germline V gene has CDR1 SGHTA and CDR2 FQGNSA. This CDR3 is 14 amino acids long. The CDR3 region is CASSFYRGDYEQYF.

The chain has TRBV7-9 and TRBJ1-1. This CDR3 contains 15 residues. Germline V CDR1 and CDR2: SEHNR, FQNEAQ (reference sequence). The CDR3 loop reads CASSLSGTRDTEAFF.

The genes are TRBV29-1 and TRBJ2-1; TCRdb lists TRBD1, though no DNA is available to test this call. Germline V CDR1 and CDR2: SQVTM, ANQGSEA. This CDR3 is 12 amino acids long. The CDR3 loop is CSVEIGGPEQFF.

The V call is TRBV10-3, the J call TRBJ2-7; TCRdb selects TRBD2, and the lack of DNA leaves this call unchecked. This CDR3 is built from 15 residues. The germline gives CDR1 ENHRY, CDR2 SYGVKD. This CDR3 is CAISELAGLSYEQYF.

The chain uses TRBV28 and TRBJ2-5; without DNA, the TCRdb call of TRBD1 cannot be checked. CDR3 size: 12 residues. Per germline, CDR1 MDHEN and CDR2 SYDVKM. The chain's CDR3 is CATGWQGETQYF.

V usage is TRBV29-1 and J usage is TRBJ2-1. Germline lookup yields CDR1 SQVTM and CDR2 ANQGSEA. The CDR3 sequence is 13 residues long. CDR3 sequence reads: CSSGEGSYNEQFF.

The chain employs TRBV21-1 and TRBJ1-2; no DNA is available, so the TRBD1 call from TCRdb remains unchecked. TRBV21-1 is assigned pseudogene status. CDR3 size: 17 residues. CDR3 protein: CASSKTPGTPFNYGYTF.

This rearrangement joins TRBV10-3 to TRBJ1-1; there is no DNA to check the TCRdb D call of TRBD1. The germline CDR1 and CDR2 sequences are ENHRY and SYGVKD. CDR3 size: 12 residues. The chain's CDR3 is CATGQLNTEAFF.

V usage is TRBV12-3 or TRBV12-4 and J usage is TRBJ1-1; TCRdb reports TRBD1, a call that lacks DNA to check it against. CDR3 length: 15 residues. Here the CDR3 reads CASSPPSRERTEAFF.

The chain employs TRBV29-1 and TRBJ2-1; with no DNA, the TCRdb D assignment of TRBD2 cannot be verified. This CDR3 is built from 15 residues. Germline lookup yields CDR1 SQVTM and CDR2 ANQGSEA. The CDR3 loop reads CSEAPSGGTYNEQFF.

The chain couples TRBV27 to TRBJ2-7; TCRdb's assignment of TRBD2 cannot be checked, as there is no DNA. CDR3 length: 14 residues. CDR1 is MNHEY, CDR2 SMNVEV, per germline (reference sequence). The CDR3 sequence: CASGLAGVGYEQYF.

The V gene is TRBV21-1, the J gene TRBJ2-7; TCRdb selects TRBD2, and the lack of DNA leaves this call unchecked. TRBV21-1 is labeled a pseudogene. This CDR3 spans 14 amino acids. CDR3 in amino acids: CASSPGTSGFEQYF.

The J gene is TRBJ2-3, the V gene TRBV4-3; TCRdb's D gene call, TRBD1, goes unchecked for lack of DNA. The CDR3 totals 16 residues. The V gene's germline CDR1 is LGHNA and CDR2 YSLEER. The CDR3 reads CASSQDGGGSTDTQYF.

This chain connects TRBV29-1 to TRBJ2-2; the TCRdb D gene call, TRBD1, has no DNA to confirm it. The germline gives CDR1 SQVTM, CDR2 ANQGSEA. The CDR3 totals 15 residues. Here the CDR3 reads CSVRRATDAAGELFF.

CDR3 sequence reads: CASSGPGGSSYF. The chain joins TRBV28 to TRBJ2-7; TCRdb calls TRBD1, which cannot be checked without DNA. The CDR3 is made up of 12 amino acids. CDR1 and CDR2 from the germline V gene are MDHEN and SYDVKM.

The chain couples TRBV20-1 to TRBJ2-7; absent DNA, TCRdb's TRBD1 call cannot be checked. The CDR3 loop spans 15 amino acids. Per the germline V gene, CDR1 is DFQATT and CDR2 is SNEGSKA (reference sequence). The CDR3 protein is CSTPSPTGPSYEQYF.

This chain joins TRBV2 and TRBJ2-1; the TCRdb call, TRBD1, lacks DNA for checking. Germline values: CDR1 SNHLY, CDR2 FYNNEI. This CDR3 has 16 amino acids. The CDR3 protein is CASSEEIGGPYNEQFF.

The CDR3 protein is CASSPGIGYNEQFF. The V call is TRBV6-5, the J call TRBJ2-1; lacking DNA, the TRBD2 call made by TCRdb goes unchecked. The CDR3 length is 14 residues. Germline-derived CDR1 and CDR2 are MNHEY and SVGAGI.

This chain joins TRBV29-1 and TRBJ2-1; TCRdb's D call of TRBD2 is untestable without DNA. In germline, CDR1 is SQVTM, CDR2 ANQGSEA. The CDR3 covers 16 residues. This CDR3 reads CSVEALVERGGPEQFF.

This rearrangement joins TRBV5-1 to TRBJ2-7; checking the TCRdb D call of TRBD1 is not possible without DNA. Germline assignment: CDR1 SGHRS and CDR2 YFSETQ. CDR3 size: 15 residues. The CDR3 sequence is CASSLTGVYSYEQYF.

This chain links TRBV10-1 with TRBJ1-2; TCRdb's D gene call, TRBD1, goes unchecked for lack of DNA. This CDR3 spans 14 amino acids. The germline V gene encodes CDR1 WNHNN and CDR2 SYGVQD (reference sequence). CDR3 amino acids: CASSETGTNYGYTF.

The chain joins TRBV7-9 to TRBJ1-6; lacking DNA, the TRBD1 call made by TCRdb goes unchecked. Per germline, CDR1 SEHNR and CDR2 FQNEAQ (reference sequence). This CDR3 is built from 14 residues. The CDR3 is CASSSTGVNSPLHF.

The chain employs TRBV29-1 and TRBJ2-5; TCRdb indicates TRBD2, and absent DNA this call remains unverified. Germline V gives CDR1 SQVTM, CDR2 ANQGSEA. The CDR3 has 14 amino acids. The CDR3 here is CSVAGGPNQETQYF. Together with reference TRBV29-1 and TRBJ2-5, the CDR3 gives the full variable domain: SAVISQKPSRDICQRGTSLTIQCQVDSQVTMMFWYRQQPGQSLTLIATANQGSEATYESGFVIDKFPISRPNLTFSTLTVSNMSPEDSSIYLCSVAGGPNQETQYFGPGTRLLVL.

The chain couples TRBV5-5 to TRBJ1-2. The CDR3 is 15 amino acids. Germline V gene lookup returns CDR1 SGHKS and CDR2 YYEKEE (reference sequence). Here the CDR3 reads CASSFYIIDSRGYTF.

The CDR3 here is CASSLTPGLAENQETQYF. The chain is built from TRBV5-1 and TRBJ2-5; TCRdb's D call, TRBD2, is unchecked because there is no DNA. This CDR3 spans 18 amino acids. Germline values: CDR1 SGHRS, CDR2 YFSETQ.

The chain is built from TRBV27 and TRBJ2-5; TCRdb outputs TRBD2, but without DNA this stays unchecked. Germline CDR1 and CDR2: MNHEY and SMNVEV (reference sequence). The CDR3 is 19 amino acids. CDR3 in amino acids: CASSLLGLAGGPSGGTQYF.

V usage is TRBV12-3 or TRBV12-4 and J usage is TRBJ2-2; no DNA is available, so the TRBD1 call from TCRdb remains unchecked. This CDR3 has 15 amino acids. CDR3 loop: CASSHTTGNTGELFF.

The chain has TRBV7-3 and TRBJ2-3; TCRdb's D call, TRBD1, is unchecked because there is no DNA. The CDR3 is 15 amino acids. CDR1 is SGHTA and CDR2 is FQGTGA in the germline V gene. The CDR3 protein is CASSQGGAATDTQYF. The variable domain in full, completed from reference TRBV7-3 and TRBJ2-3, reads GAGVSQTPSNKVTEKGKYVELRCDPISGHTALYWYRQSLGQGPEFLIYFQGTGAADDSGLPNDRFFAVRPEGSVSTLKIQRTERGDSAVYLCASSQGGAATDTQYFGPGTRLTVL.

The chain employs TRBV29-1 and TRBJ2-1; TCRdb's D call of TRBD2 is untestable without DNA. Germline V lookup: CDR1 SQVTM, CDR2 ANQGSEA. The CDR3 length is 13 residues. Here the CDR3 reads CSVVGLADNEQFF.